This T cell receptor beta chain is drawn from a study of vaccination and CD4 T cells after COVID-19. Points from the study as a whole: Nearly all convalescent vaccine-specific clones, 304 of 307, recognized only SARS-CoV-2 spike.

Noted treatment: approximately 9-day PBMC culture with coronavirus spike peptide pools or control peptides (ViraFEST assay). The study sequenced cultured CD4+ T cell DNA using the Oncomine TCR Beta short-read assay. Each CDR3 protein gets one entry after TCRdb re-called the PCR reads with MiXCR. Altogether approximately 15,000 distinct CDR3 sequences are present, about four fifths being singletons, with the ten largest covering 8% to 10%. Concerning this clonotype itself: Its antigen is currently unknown.

The V and J ends lost 0 bases and 8 bases respectively, with 16 bases between them. Germline CDR1 is LNHNV and CDR2 is YYDKDF (reference sequence). The CDR3 is 15 residues long. The clonotype comes from a human donor who received a COVID-19 vaccine. The rearrangement links TRBV15 to TRBJ1-2; D not resolved. Source: CD4+ T cells from blood, cultured in vitro, taken after SARS-CoV-2 vaccination. CDR3 sequence reads: CATSRDTVVGVGYTF. As DNA, the CDR3 is TGTGCCACCAGCAGAGACACGGTGGTTGGGGTAGGCTACACCTTC.